A single sample gave rise to the 31 T cell receptor beta chains below, sequenced in a study of CXCR3-negative and CXCR3-positive naive CD8 T cells. Study-level findings and limits: CXCR3-negative naive cells had less hydrophobic TRB CDR3s than did CXCR3-positive naive cells.

The antigens these receptors bind are not known. Carrying UMI labels, the TRB cDNA libraries were prepared through 5' RACE. TCRdb re-called the 5' RACE reads and catalogs CDR3 proteins one per entry, DNA excluded. This repertoire comprises about 140,000 distinct CDR3 sequences; its ten largest clones make up over 0.35%. Sample: naive CXCR3+ CD8+ T cells from blood. Subset reported: CD45RO-CCR7+CD27+CD95- naive CD8+ T cells expressing CXCR3 (TNR3+). The receptors come from a human donor in good health. Some clones in this sample may be carry-over from other donors' samples.

J is TRBJ1-2 and V is TRBV29-1. The CDR3 length is 15 residues. Germline CDR1 reads SQVTM; CDR2 reads ANQGSEA. The CDR3 sequence is CSVEDSAASSYGYTF. The whole variable domain, filled in from reference TRBV29-1 and TRBJ1-2, reads SAVISQKPSRDICQRGTSLTIQCQVDSQVTMMFWYRQQPGQSLTLIATANQGSEATYESGFVIDKFPISRPNLTFSTLTVSNMSPEDSSIYLCSVEDSAASSYGYTFGSGTRLTVV.

The chain couples TRBV15 to TRBJ2-1; TCRdb's D call, TRBD2, is unchecked because there is no DNA. The CDR3 is 15 amino acids. CDR1 and CDR2 from the germline V gene are LNHNV and YYDKDF (reference sequence). The CDR3: CATSRDAGSYNEQFF.

The CDR3 is CASSLEVTAYEQYF. V usage is TRBV5-1 and J usage is TRBJ2-7; TCRdb reports TRBD1, a call that lacks DNA to check it against. The V gene's germline CDR1 is SGHRS and CDR2 YFSETQ. This CDR3 has 14 residues.

The chain links TRBV2 to TRBJ2-4. The CDR3 totals 13 residues. In germline, CDR1 is SNHLY, CDR2 FYNNEI. CDR3 residues: CASSDGPKPIQYF.

The V and J genes are TRBV25-1 and TRBJ2-5; absent DNA, TCRdb's TRBD1 call cannot be checked. The V gene's germline CDR1 is MGHDK and CDR2 SYGVNS. This CDR3 is 18 amino acids long. The CDR3 loop reads CASSEYPISGEGGETQYF.

The V call is TRBV7-9, the J call TRBJ1-5. CDR1 SEHNR and CDR2 FQNEAQ come from the germline V gene (reference sequence). This CDR3 spans 12 amino acids. The CDR3 spells CASSPDDQPQHF.

CDR3 in amino acids: CASSLADMNTEAFF. V and J are TRBV5-1 and TRBJ1-1. Per germline, CDR1 SGHRS and CDR2 YFSETQ. CDR3 size: 14 residues.

The chain joins TRBV5-1 to TRBJ2-1; there is no DNA to check the TCRdb D call of TRBD2. This CDR3 region has 16 residues. The germline CDR1 and CDR2 sequences are SGHRS and YFSETQ. CDR3 sequence reads: CASSPGLAGAGSEQFF. The whole variable domain, remainder taken from reference TRBV5-1 and TRBJ2-1, is KAGVTQTPRYLIKTRGQQVTLSCSPISGHRSVSWYQQTPGQGLQFLFEYFSETQRNKGNFPGRFSGRQFSNSRSEMNVSTLELGDSALYLCASSPGLAGAGSEQFFGPGTRLTVL.

The gene calls are TRBV4-2 and TRBJ1-2; TCRdb gives TRBD1 as the D gene, but with no DNA this cannot be confirmed. Germline V gene lookup returns CDR1 LGHNA and CDR2 YNFKEQ. The CDR3 length is 17 residues. The CDR3 sequence: CASSPPGMEGASSGYTF.

The chain employs TRBV6-5 and TRBJ1-2; no DNA is available, so the TRBD1 call from TCRdb remains unchecked. Looked up from germline, CDR1 is MNHEY and CDR2 is SVGAGI. The CDR3 length is 11 residues. The CDR3 spells CASIYGGSYTF.

The rearrangement uses TRBV14 and TRBJ2-7. CDR1 is SGHDN, CDR2 FVKESK, per germline. The CDR3 is 11 residues long. The CDR3 loop reads CASSQGWEQYF.

The V and J genes are TRBV19 and TRBJ2-3; TCRdb indicates TRBD2, and absent DNA this call remains unverified. The CDR3 is 14 amino acids. CDR1 is LNHDA, CDR2 SQIVND, per germline (reference sequence). The CDR3: CASLQGGGTDTQYF.

This chain links TRBV6-1 with TRBJ2-7. Germline V gene lookup returns CDR1 MNHNS and CDR2 SASEGT. The CDR3 loop spans 13 amino acids. CDR3 amino acids: CASRAFKGYEQYF.

The J gene is TRBJ2-7, the V gene TRBV29-1; TCRdb gives TRBD1 as the D gene, but with no DNA this cannot be confirmed. The CDR3 has 16 residues. Germline loops: CDR1 SQVTM, CDR2 ANQGSEA. The CDR3 region is CSVELVGSPATYEQYF.

The chain has TRBV28 and TRBJ1-1; TCRdb's D call of TRBD1 is untestable without DNA. The CDR3 is made up of 17 amino acids. Germline assignment: CDR1 MDHEN and CDR2 SYDVKM. This CDR3 reads CASTRRQGLTMNTEAFF.

The chain links TRBV7-8 to TRBJ1-2. The CDR3 loop spans 12 amino acids. CDR1 is SGHVS, CDR2 FQNEAQ, per germline. The CDR3 region is CASSLWDYGYTF.

The chain has TRBV20-1 and TRBJ2-7; TCRdb lists TRBD1, though no DNA is available to test this call. CDR3 length: 16 amino acids. Germline values: CDR1 DFQATT, CDR2 SNEGSKA (reference sequence). The CDR3 region is CSAPPRGIRGSYEQYF.

The CDR3 spells CASSLGGRGGLNEQFF. The V gene is TRBV11-2, the J gene TRBJ2-1; TCRdb names TRBD1, which stays unverified in the absence of DNA. The CDR3 runs to 16 residues. Germline V gene sequence: CDR1 SGHAT, CDR2 FQNNGV.

The rearrangement uses TRBV7-9 and TRBJ1-5. The CDR3 length is 16 residues. The germline V gene encodes CDR1 SEHNR and CDR2 FQNEAQ (reference sequence). Here the CDR3 reads CASSLDLGTNNQPQHF.

V and J are TRBV20-1 and TRBJ2-4. CDR1 DFQATT and CDR2 SNEGSKA come from the germline V gene (reference sequence). This CDR3 has 15 residues. CDR3 in amino acids: CSARDRNLAKNIQYF.

The rearrangement uses TRBV29-1 and TRBJ2-7; TCRdb returns TRBD2, unconfirmable since there is no DNA. Germline CDR1 reads SQVTM; CDR2 reads ANQGSEA. The CDR3 is 14 amino acids. The CDR3 region is CSVEGGPLPYEQYF.

This chain links TRBV7-8 with TRBJ2-3. CDR3 length: 14 amino acids. Germline assignment: CDR1 SGHVS and CDR2 FQNEAQ. The CDR3 reads CASSHTILTDTQYF.

This chain joins TRBV12-3 or TRBV12-4 and TRBJ2-5; TCRdb designates TRBD1, a call that cannot be tested without DNA. The CDR3 is 16 residues long. This chain's CDR3 is CASSPDDRSHQETQYF.

The V and J genes are TRBV5-1 and TRBJ1-1. The CDR3 sequence is 13 residues long. The germline V gene has CDR1 SGHRS and CDR2 YFSETQ. The CDR3 here is CASSLVQGLEAFF.

This sequence joins TRBV28 and TRBJ2-1; TCRdb designates TRBD2, a call that cannot be tested without DNA. The CDR3 has 17 amino acids. CDR1 and CDR2 (germline): MDHEN, SYDVKM. CDR3 protein: CASSLGTSGGAHNEQFF.

The chain joins TRBV7-2 to TRBJ2-5; with no DNA, the TCRdb D assignment of TRBD2 cannot be verified. Per germline, CDR1 SGHTA and CDR2 FQGNSA. This CDR3 comprises 16 residues. CDR3 region: CASSSDLAGGVETQYF.

The CDR3 is CASSPRTSGYTTQYF. The chain is built from TRBV7-9 and TRBJ2-5; TCRdb's assignment of TRBD2 cannot be checked, as there is no DNA. The CDR3 sequence is 15 residues long. Germline CDR1 is SEHNR and CDR2 is FQNEAQ (reference sequence).

CDR3 region: CASSFRAYEQYF. The chain links TRBV5-5 to TRBJ2-7; there is no DNA to check the TCRdb D call of TRBD1. Germline V CDR1 and CDR2: SGHKS, YYEKEE (reference sequence). The CDR3 covers 12 residues.

The rearrangement uses TRBV12-3 or TRBV12-4 and TRBJ2-7; the TCRdb call, TRBD1, lacks DNA for checking. The length of the CDR3 is 14 residues. CDR3: CASGRQGKFYEQYF.

The chain joins TRBV3-1 to TRBJ2-4. The CDR3 is 15 residues long. Per germline, CDR1 LGHDT and CDR2 YNNKEL (reference sequence). The CDR3 protein is CASSVTDEAKNIQYF.

The chain couples TRBV7-4 to TRBJ1-6; the D gene TCRdb calls, TRBD1, cannot be checked with no DNA. The germline V gene encodes CDR1 SGHVT and CDR2 SQSDAQ. CDR3 length: 15 residues. CDR3 sequence reads: CASSLAGQDNSPLHF.